This TCR beta chain is drawn from a study of cytomegalovirus exposure and HLA in healthy donors. Study results and caveats: A missense variant in DCLRE1C was later tied to TCR beta V- and J-gene trimming. One later analysis reportedly identified an Asian-associated ancestry cluster that showed fewer N-insertions than the approximately 710-donor mean. Later, TCR association rates were found to vary by HLA locus, highest for DRB1 and lowest for HLA-C.

Points on this clone: As yet, its antigen is unknown.

Germline loops: CDR1 MNHEY, CDR2 SVGAGI. This CDR3 is 14 amino acids long. The V and J ends lost 1 base and 8 bases, in that order; junction bases with no gene match: 5. PCR primers comprised 60 Vbeta and 13 Jbeta primers. Some clones are missing from TCRdb's copy, which holds only in-frame ones; the method was immunoSEQ multiplex PCR. The sample contains more than 70,000 clones, about 74% of which appear only once. The V gene is TRBV6-5, the J gene TRBJ1-2; 9 bases align to TRBD1. Sequenced material: PBMCs. The TCR comes from a man aged 40-55 years in good health and CMV-seronegative. The CDR3 region has the DNA TGTGCCAGCAGTTACTTGACAGGGGGGTGCGGCTACACCTTC. This codes for CASSYLTGGCGYTF.